This T cell receptor (beta chain) is from a study of cytomegalovirus exposure and HLA in healthy donors. The study's findings and limits: Cytomegalovirus-associated TCR beta chains were listed, numbering approximately 150.

To note about this clone: Its specificity is unknown.

Libraries were prepared by immunoSEQ multiplex PCR; TCRdb keeps only in-frame clonotypes and omits some of them. The table records over 150,000 clones, around nine tenths of them present only once. Germline CDR1 reads MNHEY; CDR2 reads SMNVEV (reference sequence). J lost 0 bases, V lost 3 bases, and 16 bases had no gene match. CDR3 length: 20 amino acids. Sample: PBMCs. This sequence was found in a man between 18 and 29 years old in good health and CMV-seropositive. This chain joins TRBV27 and TRBJ2-1, with 8 positions matching TRBD2. The DNA of the CDR3 is TGTGCCAGCAGTTTCCCTACTAGCGGTAATAAATTTAGCTCCTACAATGAGCAGTTCTTC. Translating it yields CASSFPTSGNKFSSYNEQFF.